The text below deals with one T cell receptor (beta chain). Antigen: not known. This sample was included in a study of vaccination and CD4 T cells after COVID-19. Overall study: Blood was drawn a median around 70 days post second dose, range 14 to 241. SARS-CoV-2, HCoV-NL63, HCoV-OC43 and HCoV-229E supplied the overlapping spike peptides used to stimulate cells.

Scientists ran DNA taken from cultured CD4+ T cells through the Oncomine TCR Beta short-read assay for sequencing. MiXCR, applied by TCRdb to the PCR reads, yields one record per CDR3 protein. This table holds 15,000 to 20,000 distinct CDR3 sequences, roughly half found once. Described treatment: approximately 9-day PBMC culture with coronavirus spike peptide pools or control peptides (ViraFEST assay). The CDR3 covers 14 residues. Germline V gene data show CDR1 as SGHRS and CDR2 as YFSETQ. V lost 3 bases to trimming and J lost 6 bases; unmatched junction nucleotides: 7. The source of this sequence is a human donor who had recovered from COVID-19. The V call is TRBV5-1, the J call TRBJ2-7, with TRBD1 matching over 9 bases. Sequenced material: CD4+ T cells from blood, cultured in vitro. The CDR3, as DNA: TGCGCCAGCAGCTCCGGGGACAGGGCCCTCGAGCAGTACTTC. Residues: CASSSGDRALEQYF.